The 30 T cell receptor beta chains below come from one sample, sequenced in a study of blood T cell repertoires in COVID-19 (dated by TCRdb to 2019 to 2021). The library was produced with the immunoSEQ multiplex PCR assay. As stored in TCRdb, this immuneACCESS dataset retains in-frame rearrangements with V and J assigned. A fraction of the clones does not appear; measured against another copy, unresolved V genes explain less than half of the discrepancy, and the remainder lacks a known reason. The sample has roughly 370,000 clones on record, around nine tenths of them singletons. The ten largest clones add up to roughly 9.4% of the sample. The specimen sequenced was PBMCs or T cells enriched from blood (not recorded which). All receptors come from a woman between 45 and 65 years old who had recovered from COVID-19.

The rearrangement uses TRBV2 and TRBJ1-4, with 9 positions matching TRBD1. The J segment lost 6 bases and the V segment lost 6 bases, leaving 11 bases of the junction unmatched. Per the germline V gene, CDR1 is SNHLY and CDR2 is FYNNEI. The CDR3 is made up of 16 amino acids. CDR3 sequence reads: CASRGGTGTGYEKLFF. As DNA, the CDR3 is TGTGCCAGCAGGGGGGGAACCGGGACAGGGTATGAAAAACTGTTTTTT.

The chain's CDR3 is CASSSSSGGYEQYF. Here the CDR3 DNA reads TGTGCCAGCAGTTCCTCCAGCGGGGGTTACGAGCAGTACTTC. The chain carries TRBV27 and TRBJ2-7; TRBD2 matches at 8 bases. Germline V gives CDR1 MNHEY, CDR2 SMNVEV (reference sequence). There are 14 residues in the CDR3. The ends lost 4 bases at V and 4 bases at J; junction bases unmatched: 6.

This clone came up a few times. The genes are TRBV5-8 and TRBJ2-7; D is undetermined. V dropped 4 bases and J dropped 6 bases, with 11 bases sitting between them. The CDR3 runs 12 residues. Germline V gives CDR1 SGHTS, CDR2 YDEGEE. CDR3 nucleotides: TGTGCCAGCAGCCAGAGGTGGGTCGAGCAGTACTTC. The encoded protein is CASSQRWVEQYF. Full variable domain (missing parts from reference TRBV5-8 and TRBJ2-7): EAGVTQSPTHLIKTRGQQATLRCSPISGHTSVYWYQQALGLGLQFLLWYDEGEERNRGNFPPRFSGRQFPNYSSELNVNALELEDSALYLCASSQRWVEQYFGPGTRLTVT.

The rearrangement joins TRBV28 to TRBJ1-5; 11 bases are a match to TRBD1. The germline V gene encodes CDR1 MDHEN and CDR2 SYDVKM. This CDR3 spans 14 amino acids. V lost 6 bases, J lost 6 bases, and 4 bases stayed unmatched. The CDR3 here is CASRVGTGGQPQHF. The CDR3 nucleotides are TGTGCCAGCAGGGTTGGGACAGGGGGTCAGCCCCAGCATTTT.

This rearrangement joins TRBV7-2 to TRBJ1-5; D perhaps matches TRBD1 (5 bases). Trimming stripped 5 bases from V and 2 bases from J, with 13 bases between. This CDR3 region has 15 residues. Germline V CDR1 and CDR2: SGHTA, FQGNSA. The CDR3 DNA sequence: TGTGCCAGCAGCCCAGGGTTCGCGGGCAATCAGCCCCAGCATTTT. It is translated as CASSPGFAGNQPQHF.

This clone appeared a single time. This rearrangement joins TRBV6-4 to TRBJ1-1; maybe TRBD1 (5 bases). The germline V and J ends were trimmed by 7 bases and 3 bases, with 18 bases remaining between them. Per the germline V gene, CDR1 is MRHNA and CDR2 is SNTAGT. The CDR3 extends over 15 amino acids. The CDR3 DNA is TGTGCCAGCACTTACCCCGCTACCAGGGACACTGAAGCTTTCTTT. Translated: CASTYPATRDTEAFF.

The J gene is TRBJ2-1, the V gene TRBV9; 7 bases are shared with TRBD2. The CDR3 is 15 residues long. V was pared by 3 bases and J by 2 bases, with 5 bases of the junction left unmatched. From germline, CDR1 is SGDLS and CDR2 YYNGEE. CDR3 sequence reads: CASSGWTSAYNEQFF. CDR3 coding DNA: TGTGCCAGCAGCGGATGGACTAGTGCCTACAATGAGCAGTTCTTC. The full variable domain, completed using reference TRBV9 and TRBJ2-1, is DSGVTQTPKHLITATGQRVTLRCSPRSGDLSVYWYQQSLDQGLQFLIQYYNGEERAKGNILERFSAQQFPDLHSELNLSSLELGDSALYFCASSGWTSAYNEQFFGPGTRLTVL.

The chain employs TRBV4-1 and TRBJ2-7, with D possibly matching TRBD2 (5 bases). From germline, CDR1 is MGHRA and CDR2 YSYEKL. With 1 base removed from V and 4 bases from J, the gap between germline ends came to 11 bases. The length of the CDR3 is 14 residues. CDR3 nucleotides: TGCGCCAGCAGCCAAGTCAACGGGGTATACGAGCAGTACTTC. It is translated as CASSQVNGVYEQYF.

J is TRBJ1-3 and V is TRBV7-2; 7 bases map to TRBD1. The V segment lost 3 bases and the J segment 3 bases; nucleotides outside the gene matches: 11. Germline V CDR1 and CDR2: SGHTA, FQGNSA. This CDR3 has 17 amino acids. Written as DNA, the CDR3 is TGTGCCAGCAGCTTCGGTGTTACAGGGGTTTATGGAAACACCATATATTTT. Protein: CASSFGVTGVYGNTIYF.

This clone was detected only a few times. This chain links TRBV12-2 with TRBJ2-7; the listed D gene, TRBD1, was not tested against the DNA. TRBV12-2 is a listed pseudogene. The CDR3 totals 14 residues. CDR3 nucleotides: TGTGCAAGTCGCTTAGTGCGACAGATCTACGAGCAGTACTTC. Translated, it gives CASRLVRQIYEQYF.

The chain carries TRBV9 and TRBJ2-1; 9 nucleotides match TRBD2. This CDR3 region has 18 residues. CDR1 is SGDLS, CDR2 YYNGEE, per germline. The J segment lost 2 bases and the V segment lost 2 bases, leaving 11 bases of the junction unmatched. CDR3 protein: CASSVSSGTLGTYNEQFF. The CDR3 nucleotides are TGTGCCAGCAGCGTTTCTAGCGGGACCTTAGGGACCTACAATGAGCAGTTCTTC.

This chain uses TRBV3-1 (or the pseudogene TRBV3-2) with TRBJ2-7, with 10 nucleotides matching TRBD2. The CDR3 consists of 16 residues. V gave up 3 bases and J gave up 2 bases; unmatched junction bases: 7. The germline V gene has CDR1 LGHDT and CDR2 YNNKEL (reference sequence). The CDR3 region is CASSHNLAGVTYEQYF. In DNA form, the CDR3 reads TGTGCCAGCAGCCACAATCTAGCGGGGGTAACCTACGAGCAGTACTTC.

The rearrangement links TRBV10-1 to TRBJ1-2, with 10 bases fitting TRBD1. Germline CDR1 and CDR2: WNHNN and SYGVQD (reference sequence). V was pared by 10 bases and J by 3 bases, with 5 bases of the junction left unmatched. The CDR3 consists of 13 residues. The CDR3 DNA reads TGCGCCACCGGGACAGGGGATGACTATGGCTACACCTTC. This codes for CATGTGDDYGYTF.

The chain links TRBV6-5 to TRBJ2-3, with 9 positions matching TRBD2. The germline gives CDR1 MNHEY, CDR2 SVGAGI. V shed 0 bases and J 7 bases; nucleotides not matched to a gene: 8. The CDR3 runs 16 residues. CDR3 residues: CASSYSRSGGQYTQYF. Written as DNA, the CDR3 is TGTGCCAGCAGTTACTCGAGGAGCGGGGGGCAATATACGCAGTATTTT.

The chain recombines TRBV20-1 with TRBJ2-3; 7 nucleotides align to TRBD2. The CDR3 is made up of 13 amino acids. Germline CDR1 DFQATT, CDR2 SNEGSKA (reference sequence). Unmatched junction bases numbered 9, after V lost 3 bases and J lost 9 bases. CDR3 loop: CSASNLAEATQYF. The CDR3 bases are TGCAGTGCTAGTAATCTAGCGGAGGCAACGCAGTATTTT.

A remark on this clone: Compared with germline, one end of the junction differs, possibly owing to a read error. The V gene is TRBV2, the J gene TRBJ1-5; 9 positions agree with TRBD1. CDR1 and CDR2 from the germline V gene are SNHLY and FYNNEI. This CDR3 has 15 residues. CDR3 loop: CATSPGTGKGQPQHF. CDR3 DNA sequence: TGTGCCACCAGTCCCGGGACAGGGAAGGGTCAGCCCCAGCATTTT. The full variable domain, its missing parts supplied by reference TRBV2 and TRBJ1-5, is EPEVTQTPSHQVTQMGQEVILRCVPISNHLYFYWYRQILGQKVEFLVSFYNNEISEKSEIFDDQFSVERPDGSNFTLKIRSTKLEDSAMYFCATSPGTGKGQPQHFGDGTRLSIL.

V usage is TRBV28 and J usage is TRBJ1-1; D is ambiguous. The V end was cut by 7 bases, the J end by 3 bases, with 12 bases between. The CDR3 loop spans 13 amino acids. CDR1 and CDR2 (germline): MDHEN, SYDVKM. The CDR3 DNA reads as TGTGCCAGCACCCAGAGGCGGGACACTGAAGCTTTCTTT. Translation gives CASTQRRDTEAFF.

The count of this clone is one. The CDR3 nucleotides read TGTGCCAGCATTTCTGGGTGGGGGGACGGTCAGCCCCAGCATTTT. Amino acids: CASISGWGDGQPQHF. This chain links TRBV6-5 with TRBJ1-5; possibly TRBD1 for D (5 bases). CDR1 MNHEY and CDR2 SVGAGI come from the germline V gene. The CDR3 is 15 amino acids. The V and J ends lost 7 bases and 6 bases respectively, with 19 bases between them.

CDR3 protein: CASSLLPGQANSGNTIYF. The CDR3, as DNA: TGTGCCAGCAGCCTATTGCCCGGACAGGCCAACTCTGGAAACACCATATATTTT. The chain uses TRBV7-8 and TRBJ1-3, with 7 bases lining up with TRBD1. The CDR3 runs 18 residues. V lost 5 bases to trimming and J lost 0 bases; unmatched junction nucleotides: 13. The germline CDR1 and CDR2 sequences are SGHVS and FQNEAQ.

This clone appeared a single time. The chain links TRBV30 to TRBJ1-2; D call uncertain. Germline V gene data show CDR1 as GTSNPN and CDR2 as SVGIG (reference sequence). V shed 0 bases and J shed 2 bases, with 16 bases lying between them. The CDR3 runs to 16 residues. The CDR3, as DNA: TGTGCCTGGAGTGTGGAGAAGACCGGAACGAACTATGGCTACACCTTC. It translates to CAWSVEKTGTNYGYTF.

This chain connects TRBV18 to TRBJ1-2, with 11 positions matching TRBD1. The V gene end was trimmed by 4 bases and the J gene end by 0 bases; junction bases not matched to a gene: 1. The CDR3 is 15 amino acids. Per the germline V gene, CDR1 is KGHSH and CDR2 is LQKENI. The CDR3 bases are TGTGCCAGCTCACGGACAGGGGGCCCTAACTATGGCTACACCTTC. This translates into CASSRTGGPNYGYTF.

The CDR3 coding sequence is TGTGCCAGCAGCCAAGAGCAGGCTGAAGCTTTCTTT. Protein: CASSQEQAEAFF. The V and J genes are TRBV3-1 (or the pseudogene TRBV3-2) and TRBJ1-1, with unresolved D. The germline CDR1 and CDR2 sequences are LGHDT and YNNKEL (reference sequence). Trimming removed 0 bases from V and 6 bases from J, with 5 bases in between. This CDR3 is 12 amino acids long.

This rearrangement joins TRBV27 to TRBJ1-1; D perhaps matches TRBD1 (6 bases). CDR1 is MNHEY, CDR2 SMNVEV, per germline (reference sequence). There are 15 residues in the CDR3. Trimming removed 6 bases at V and 2 bases at J, with 16 bases between. In DNA, the CDR3 is TGTGCCAGCAGCCGCGGGGGGGGGCTAAACACTGAAGCTTTCTTT. It is translated as CASSRGGGLNTEAFF.

This clone was counted many times. The V gene is TRBV28, the J gene TRBJ1-3; D is perhaps TRBD1 (6 bases). Germline-derived CDR1 and CDR2 are MDHEN and SYDVKM. The CDR3 spans 16 residues. The V and J ends lost 6 bases and 4 bases respectively, with 19 bases between them. CDR3 protein: CASSSLPRDNGNTIYF. The DNA for the CDR3 is TGTGCCAGCAGCTCACTTCCCCGGGACAACGGAAACACCATATATTTT.

CDR3 sequence (DNA): TGTGCCAGCAGCGCCGGGACAGGGGTAGTGGTCACTGAAGCTTTCTTT. Translating gives CASSAGTGVVVTEAFF. The rearrangement joins TRBV5-5 to TRBJ1-1; 10 bases are shared with TRBD1. CDR3 length equals 16 residues. V dropped 4 bases and J dropped 4; count of bases not matched to a gene: 10. Germline loops: CDR1 SGHKS, CDR2 YYEKEE (reference sequence).

The chain employs TRBV11-2 and TRBJ1-2, with D maybe TRBD1 (6 bases). Per the germline V gene, CDR1 is SGHAT and CDR2 is FQNNGV. The CDR3 runs 14 residues. The ends were cut back, 1 base at V and 5 bases at J, with 11 bases in the middle. The CDR3 region is CASSLGQGPYGYTF. CDR3 bases: TGTGCCAGCAGCTTAGGGCAGGGGCCTTATGGCTACACCTTC.

The rearrangement joins TRBV7-8 to TRBJ1-5; the D is unclear. V lost 5 bases and J lost 3, with 17 bases in between. The CDR3 has 16 residues. The germline V gene has CDR1 SGHVS and CDR2 FQNEAQ. The CDR3 DNA sequence: TGTGCCAGCAGCCCCCTAGCGCAGGCTGCCAATCAGCCCCAGCATTTT. Its protein is CASSPLAQAANQPQHF.

The CDR3 coding sequence is TGTGCCACCAGTGATCCCCAGGGGGCCGACAGCACAGATACGCAGTATTTT. This codes for CATSDPQGADSTDTQYF. The J gene is TRBJ2-3, the V gene TRBV24-1, with 8 bases fitting TRBD1. Germline V CDR1 and CDR2: KGHDR, SFDVKD. The V gene end was trimmed by 3 bases and the J gene end by 0 bases; junction bases not matched to a gene: 7. This CDR3 region has 17 residues.

The chain has TRBV2 and TRBJ1-5, with 8 bases identical to TRBD1. V lost 3 bases to trimming and J lost 9 bases; unmatched junction nucleotides: 13. Germline CDR1 SNHLY, CDR2 FYNNEI. The CDR3 runs 16 residues. CDR3 loop: CASSEARTGRASPQHF. The CDR3 region has the DNA TGTGCCAGCAGTGAGGCCCGGACAGGGAGGGCTTCGCCCCAGCATTTT.

J is TRBJ1-5 and V is TRBV19; 8 bases match TRBD1. With V trimmed by 1 base and J by 7 bases, 3 bases remained unmatched. The CDR3 is made up of 14 amino acids. The germline V gene encodes CDR1 LNHDA and CDR2 SQIVND (reference sequence). DNA for the CDR3: TGTGCCAGTAGTATAGCAGGGGGCGGGCAGCCCCAGCATTTT. Protein: CASSIAGGGQPQHF.